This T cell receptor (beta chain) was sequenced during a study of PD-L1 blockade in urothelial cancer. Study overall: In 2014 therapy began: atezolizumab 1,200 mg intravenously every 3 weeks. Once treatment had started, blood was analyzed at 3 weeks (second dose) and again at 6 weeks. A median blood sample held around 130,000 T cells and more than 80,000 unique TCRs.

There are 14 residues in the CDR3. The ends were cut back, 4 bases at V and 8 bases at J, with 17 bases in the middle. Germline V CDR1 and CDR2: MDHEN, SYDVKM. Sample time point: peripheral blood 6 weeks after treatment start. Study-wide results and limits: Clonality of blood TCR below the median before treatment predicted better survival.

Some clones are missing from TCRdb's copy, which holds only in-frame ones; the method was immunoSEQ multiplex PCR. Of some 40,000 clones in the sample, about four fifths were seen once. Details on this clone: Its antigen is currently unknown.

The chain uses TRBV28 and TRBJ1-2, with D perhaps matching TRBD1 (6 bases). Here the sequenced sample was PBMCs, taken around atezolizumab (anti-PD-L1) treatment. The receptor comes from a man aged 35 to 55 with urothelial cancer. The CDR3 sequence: CASSWAGGAPGYTF. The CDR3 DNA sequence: TGTGCCAGCAGTTGGGCGGGGGGGGCGCCGGGCTACACCTTC.